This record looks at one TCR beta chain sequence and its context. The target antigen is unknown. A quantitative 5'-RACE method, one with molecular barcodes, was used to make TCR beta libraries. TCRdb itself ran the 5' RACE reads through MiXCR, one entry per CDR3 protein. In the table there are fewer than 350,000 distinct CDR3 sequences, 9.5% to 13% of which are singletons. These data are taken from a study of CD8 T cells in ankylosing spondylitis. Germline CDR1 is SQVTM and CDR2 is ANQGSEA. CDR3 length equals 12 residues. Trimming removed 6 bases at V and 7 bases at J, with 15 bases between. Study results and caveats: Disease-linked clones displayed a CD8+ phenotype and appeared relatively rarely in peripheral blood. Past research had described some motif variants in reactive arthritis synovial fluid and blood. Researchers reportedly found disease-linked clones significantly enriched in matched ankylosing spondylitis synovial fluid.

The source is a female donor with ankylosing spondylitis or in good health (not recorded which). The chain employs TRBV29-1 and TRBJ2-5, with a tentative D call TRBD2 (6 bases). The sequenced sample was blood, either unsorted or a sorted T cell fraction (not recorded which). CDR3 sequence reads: CSVEQGGGTQYF. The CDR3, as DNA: TGCAGCGTCGAGCAGGGAGGAGGGACCCAGTACTTC.